The rows below give T cell receptor beta chains drawn from one sample of a study of cytomegalovirus exposure and HLA in healthy donors. Profiling relied on immunoSEQ multiplex PCR, and the TCRdb table lists in-frame clones only, not all of them. The profile covers under 100,000 clones, with approximately 96% appearing a single time and 0.78% taken by the ten largest. The specimen sequenced was PBMCs. These receptors were collected from a man younger than 35 in good health and CMV-seronegative. The CDR3 runs from the conserved cysteine through the conserved F or W. A D gene is named only where the DNA matches it firmly. Expanded clones get a size class; other rows say once, few or many, or leave the size out.

>.|TRBV9|TRBJ2-1|TRBD2
CASSIAGGAGNEQFF
TGTGCCAGCAGCATAGCGGGAGGGGCGGGCAATGAGCAGTTCTTC
>.|TRBV19|TRBJ2-3|.
CASSITASADTQYF
TGTGCCAGTAGTATTACCGCTAGCGCAGATACGCAGTATTTT
>.|TRBV6-5|TRBJ1-2|.
CASSYRQASYGYTF
TGTGCCAGCAGTTACAGACAGGCGAGCTATGGCTACACCTTC
>.|TRBV19|TRBJ2-1|.
CASSRLADNEQFF
TGTGCCAGTAGTCGGCTAGCCGACAATGAGCAGTTCTTC
>.|TRBV7-9|TRBJ2-3|.
CASSPTDTQYF
TGTGCCAGCAGCCCTACAGATACGCAGTATTTT
>.|TRBV6-6|TRBJ2-7|TRBD2
CASSYSTSGNYEQYF
TGTGCCAGCAGTTACTCGACTAGCGGAAACTACGAGCAGTACTTC
>.|TRBV5-1|TRBJ1-3|TRBD1
CASSGTAGNTIYF
TGCGCCAGCAGCGGGACAGCAGGAAACACCATATATTTT
>.|TRBV9|TRBJ2-3|.
CASSVPSTDTQYF
TGTGCCAGCAGCGTACCTAGCACAGATACGCAGTATTTT
>.|TRBV4-1|TRBJ2-4|.
CASSAGPGNIQYF
TGCGCCAGCAGTGCGGGCCCGGGAAACATTCAGTACTTC
>.|TRBV9|TRBJ2-1|TRBD2
CASSLSGSYTYNEQFF
TGTGCCAGCAGCCTGAGCGGGAGTTACACCTACAATGAGCAGTTCTTC
>.|TRBV11-3|TRBJ2-3|.
CASSLDTVAETQYF
TGTGCCAGCAGCTTAGATACAGTGGCCGAAACGCAGTATTTT
>once|TRBV9|TRBJ2-1|.
CASTTEGRSGEQFF
TGTGCCAGCACCACAGAGGGAAGGTCGGGGGAGCAGTTCTTC
>.|TRBV30|TRBJ2-7|.
CAWTSETFYEQYF
TGTGCCTGGACGTCCGAGACATTCTACGAGCAGTACTTC
>.|TRBV11-2|TRBJ2-5|.
CASSPSTWDQETQYF
TGTGCCAGCAGCCCGTCGACTTGGGACCAAGAGACCCAGTACTTC
>.|TRBV19|TRBJ1-5|TRBD1
CASSILDRDNQPQHF
TGTGCCAGTAGTATATTGGACAGGGACAATCAGCCCCAGCATTTT
>.|TRBV7-2|TRBJ2-1|TRBD1
CASSLLTGGYNEQFF
TGTGCCAGCAGCTTATTGACAGGGGGTTACAATGAGCAGTTCTTC
>.|TRBV5-6|TRBJ2-1|TRBD2
CASSKESGRYEQFF
TGTGCCAGCAGCAAGGAAAGCGGGAGGTATGAGCAGTTCTTC
>.|TRBV7-9|TRBJ2-1|TRBD1
CASSPGQGTYNEQFF
TGTGCCAGCAGCCCGGGACAGGGGACCTACAATGAGCAGTTCTTC
>.|TRBV7-9|TRBJ2-2|.
CASSWPGELFF
TGTGCCAGCAGCTGGCCCGGGGAGCTGTTTTTT
>.|TRBV4-3|TRBJ2-5|TRBD2
CASSRIAGEETRYF
TGCGCCAGCAGCCGAATAGCGGGAGAAGAGACCCGGTACTTC
>.|TRBV5-1|TRBJ1-2|.
CASSLGGHSNYGYTF
TGCGCCAGCAGCTTGGGTGGACACTCAAACTATGGCTACACCTTC
>.|TRBV27|TRBJ2-3|.
CASSLSEKGDTQYF
TGTGCCAGCAGTTTATCGGAGAAGGGGGATACGCAGTATTTT
>.|TRBV4-1|TRBJ2-7|.
CASSQEISTYEQYF
TGCGCCAGCAGCCAAGAAATTTCAACCTACGAGCAGTACTTC
>.|TRBV27|TRBJ1-2|.
CASSLSGGLGYGYTF
TGTGCCAGCAGTTTATCGGGGGGGCTCGGCTATGGCTACACCTTC
>.|TRBV5-4|TRBJ2-2|TRBD1
CASSLGTGSTRELFF
TGTGCCAGCAGCTTGGGGACAGGGAGCACCAGGGAGCTGTTTTTT
>.|TRBV19|TRBJ1-3|.
CASSIDRGSGNTIYF
TGTGCCAGTAGTATAGATAGGGGCTCTGGAAACACCATATATTTT
>.|TRBV28|TRBJ1-2|.
CASSQVRSWGYTF
TGTGCCAGCAGCCAAGTAAGGAGTTGGGGCTACACCTTC
>.|TRBV29-1|TRBJ2-1|TRBD2
CSVLAAGGPLLGNEQFF
TGCAGCGTTTTAGCTGCGGGAGGGCCCCTACTTGGAAATGAGCAGTTCTTC
>.|TRBV28|TRBJ1-2|.
CASSTSARYGYTF
TGTGCCAGCAGCACGTCTGCGCGCTATGGCTACACCTTC
>once|TRBV19|TRBJ2-3|.
CASSTPRGLLDTQYF
TGTGCCAGTAGTACCCCTCGGGGACTCCTTGATACGCAGTATTTT
>.|TRBV4-2|TRBJ1-5|.
CASSQDPLQPQHF
TGTGCCAGCAGCCAAGATCCGTTACAGCCCCAGCATTTT
>.|TRBV2|TRBJ2-1|.
CASSEASGAIGNEQFF
TGTGCCAGCAGTGAAGCTTCAGGGGCGATAGGGAATGAGCAGTTCTTC
>.|TRBV27|TRBJ1-2|TRBD1
CASTYKGQGHYGYTF
TGTGCCAGCACCTATAAGGGACAGGGACACTATGGCTACACCTTC
>.|TRBV2|TRBJ2-2|TRBD2
CASSGTSGELFF
TGTGCCAGCAGCGGGACTAGCGGGGAGCTGTTTTTT
>.|TRBV10-3|TRBJ1-5|TRBD1
CAIGRDRDNQPQHF
TGTGCCATCGGGAGGGACAGGGACAATCAGCCCCAGCATTTT
>.|TRBV7-6|TRBJ2-3|.
CASSLGLGLARNRTQYF
TGTGCCAGCAGCTTAGGTTTGGGACTTGCGCGGAACAGGACGCAGTATTTT
>.|TRBV6-5|TRBJ1-5|.
CASSYSRSNQPQHF
TGTGCCAGCAGTTACTCGAGAAGCAATCAGCCCCAGCATTTT
>.|TRBV15|TRBJ2-4|.
CATSRGQGNIQYF
TGTGCCACCAGCAGAGGGCAGGGGAACATTCAGTACTTC
>.|TRBV5-4|TRBJ2-7|TRBD2
CASSGESGRYEQYF
TGTGCCAGCAGCGGGGAGAGCGGGAGGTACGAGCAGTACTTC
>.|TRBV27|TRBJ2-3|.
CASTWTSNGADTQYF
TGTGCCAGCACATGGACTTCGAATGGGGCAGATACGCAGTATTTT
>.|TRBV5-1|TRBJ2-3|.
CASSALTRTDTQYF
TGCGCCAGCAGCGCCCTTACACGCACAGATACGCAGTATTTT
>.|TRBV2|TRBJ2-7|TRBD2
CASTLAGVGAYEQYF
TGTGCCAGCACCCTAGCGGGAGTGGGGGCCTACGAGCAGTACTTC
>.|TRBV4-1|TRBJ2-7|TRBD2
CASSQGRAGANSYEQYF
TGCGCCAGCAGCCAAGGGCGTGCGGGAGCCAACTCCTACGAGCAGTACTTC
>once|TRBV5-1|TRBJ2-2|TRBD1
CASSHKKSETGHANTGELFF
TGCGCCAGCAGCCACAAAAAATCAGAGACAGGGCACGCGAACACCGGGGAGCTGTTTTTT
>.|TRBV19|TRBJ2-3|TRBD1
CASSIPGQGARTDTQYF
TGTGCCAGTAGTATTCCGGGACAGGGGGCTCGTACAGATACGCAGTATTTT
>.|TRBV5-1|TRBJ1-1|TRBD1
CASSTGTGGSEAFF
TGCGCCAGCAGCACCGGGACAGGGGGCTCTGAAGCTTTCTTT
>.|TRBV29-1|TRBJ1-1|.
CSVVYSRAYTEAFF
TGCAGCGTTGTGTATTCGAGGGCTTACACTGAAGCTTTCTTT
>.|TRBV5-5|TRBJ2-7|TRBD1
CASSFYRMRQGIYEQYF
TGTGCCAGCAGCTTTTATCGTATGAGACAGGGGATCTACGAGCAGTACTTC
>.|TRBV6-1|TRBJ2-1|.
CASSETTPVGVRFHNEQFF
TGTGCCAGCAGTGAAACAACCCCCGTAGGGGTGCGGTTTCACAATGAGCAGTTCTTC
>.|TRBV9|TRBJ2-5|TRBD2
CASSVGVSGSETQYF
TGTGCCAGCAGCGTAGGGGTTAGCGGGTCAGAGACCCAGTACTTC
>.|TRBV19|TRBJ2-3|.
CASSMVPADTQYF
TGTGCCAGTAGTATGGTCCCAGCAGATACGCAGTATTTT
>once|TRBV4-2|TRBJ2-1|TRBD2
CASSLERLAREQFF
TGTGCCAGCAGCCTCGAAAGACTAGCCCGGGAGCAGTTCTTC
>.|TRBV5-6|TRBJ1-2|TRBD1
CASSLETGGRTNGYTF
TGTGCCAGCAGCTTGGAAACAGGGGGTCGGACGAATGGCTACACCTTC
>.|TRBV6-1|TRBJ2-1|TRBD1
CASSRTGSYNEQFF
TGTGCCAGCAGTCGGACAGGCTCCTACAATGAGCAGTTCTTC